The 10 T cell receptor beta chains reported below all come from one sample, sequenced in a study of molecular identifiers for immune sequencing clone quantification. Each CDR3 protein is one row after TCRdb ran MiXCR on the PCR reads. The repertoire includes more than 450,000 distinct CDR3 sequences, about 25% of them detected once, and under 0.85% sits in the top ten. Sequenced input: naive CD8+ T cells from blood, with Jurkat cell RNA spiked in. Subset given: FACS-sorted CD8+CD4-CCR7+CD45RA+ naive T cells. Receptors originate from a human donor in good health. Some libraries in this study had Jurkat cell RNA spiked in.

This clonotype was seen once. A much larger clone is a single base away; this may be a read error. The conserved phenylalanine or tryptophan normally closing the CDR3 is absent here, so this likely arose from a read error. The V and J genes are TRBV5-3 and TRBJ2-3; 7 nucleotides match TRBD2. TRBV5-3 is classed as an ORF, of uncertain function. The CDR3 is made up of 15 amino acids. In DNA, the CDR3 is TGTGCCAGCAGCTTGGGGGACTACACCACAGATACGCAGTATTGT. Protein sequence: CASSLGDYTTDTQYC.

The chain combines TRBV6-5 with TRBJ2-1, with TRBD1 matching 7 bases. The trim removed 6 bases at V and 8 bases at J, leaving 13 bases unmatched. The CDR3 has 15 residues. Germline lookup yields CDR1 MNHEY and CDR2 SVGAGI. CDR3 sequence: CASRVGQSSDYEQFF. For the CDR3, the DNA is TGTGCCAGCAGGGTGGGACAGAGCTCCGACTATGAGCAGTTCTTC.

With regard to this clonotype: A much larger clonotype is one base distant, so this may be a read error. The J gene is TRBJ1-5, the V gene TRBV6-5, with 7 nucleotides matching TRBD1. CDR3 size: 15 residues. J gave up 4 bases and V 5 bases, and 8 bases lay outside the gene matches. The germline V gene encodes CDR1 MNHEY and CDR2 SVGAGI. CDR3 sequence: CASSSGDRRNQPQHF. The CDR3 bases are TGTGCCAGCAGTAGCGGGGACAGACGTAATCAGCCCCAGCATTTT.

The sample holds a few counts of this clonotype. The genes are TRBV4-3 and TRBJ2-1; D call uncertain. Trimming stripped 0 bases from V and 2 bases from J, with 8 bases between. The CDR3 has 15 residues. Per the germline V gene, CDR1 is LGHNA and CDR2 is YSLEER. The CDR3 DNA reads TGCGCCAGCAGCCAAGACCGACCTGCCTACAATGAGCAGTTCTTC. Translation gives CASSQDRPAYNEQFF.

As for this clonotype: Given a much more abundant clone one base away, this may be a read error. Here the CDR3 omits its conserved ending phenylalanine or tryptophan, so a read error is the likely source. The chain has TRBV6-5 and TRBJ2-7, with 7 bases identical to TRBD1. Trimming took 10 bases from V and 3 from J; bases not matched to a gene: 9. The CDR3 has 13 amino acids. CDR1 and CDR2 (germline): MNHEY, SVGAGI. The CDR3 sequence is CATNYRGHYEQYY. The CDR3 nucleotides are TGTGCCACCAACTACAGGGGACACTACGAGCAGTACTAC.

The chain couples TRBV5-4 to TRBJ2-7; D tentatively fits TRBD1 or TRBD2 (5 bases each). The length of the CDR3 is 17 residues. V was clipped by 0 bases and J by 2 bases, with 18 bases between them. CDR1 is SGHNT and CDR2 is YYREEE in the germline V gene (reference sequence). The CDR3 protein is CASSLVGDAARAYEQYF. CDR3 nucleotide sequence: TGTGCCAGCAGCTTGGTGGGGGACGCAGCCAGGGCCTACGAGCAGTACTTC. The entire variable domain, with the rest obtained from reference TRBV5-4 and TRBJ2-7, is as follows: ETGVTQSPTHLIKTRGQQVTLRCSSQSGHNTVSWYQQALGQGPQFIFQYYREEENGRGNFPPRFSGLQFPNYSSELNVNALELDDSALYLCASSLVGDAARAYEQYFGPGTRLTVT.

The V and J genes are TRBV29-1 and TRBJ2-3; D gene uncertain. This CDR3 has 11 amino acids. V shed 3 bases and J shed 15 bases, with 16 bases lying between them. In germline, CDR1 is SQVTM, CDR2 ANQGSEA. CDR3 sequence: CSVEGTNTQYF. In DNA form, the CDR3 reads TGCAGCGTTGAGGGCACAAATACACAATATTTT.

This clonotype has only a few counts. The chain carries TRBV4-3 and TRBJ2-7, with 10 bases lining up with TRBD2. V was clipped by 4 bases and J by 0 bases; unmatched bases: 6. The CDR3 has 16 amino acids. Germline values: CDR1 LGHNA, CDR2 YSLEER. The CDR3 region has the DNA TGCGCCAGCAGCCCGACCGCTAGCGGGAGCTCCTACGAGCAGTACTTC. Amino acid sequence: CASSPTASGSSYEQYF.

This clonotype has a count of ten or more. The chain carries TRBV12-3 or TRBV12-4 and TRBJ2-2; TRBD2 matches 10 bases. The CDR3 consists of 15 residues. J gave up 4 bases and V 8 bases, and 7 bases lay outside the gene matches. CDR3 amino acids: CASQGLADRTGELFF. DNA for the CDR3: TGTGCCAGCCAAGGACTAGCGGACCGCACCGGGGAGCTGTTTTTT.

This clonotype was observed at least ten times. V usage is TRBV4-3 and J usage is TRBJ2-7; tentatively, D is TRBD1 (5 bases). V dropped 1 base and J dropped 0 bases, with 10 bases sitting between them. The CDR3 is made up of 15 amino acids. CDR1 is LGHNA and CDR2 is YSLEER in the germline V gene. The CDR3 region is CASSQGAGRSYEQYF. The CDR3 DNA follows: TGCGCCAGCAGCCAAGGGGCAGGGCGCTCCTACGAGCAGTACTTC.